One and the same sample provided the 20 T cell receptor beta chains below, sequenced in a study of a mutant IDH1 vaccine in newly diagnosed glioma. Time point noted: week 11, during vaccination. A 20-mer mutant IDH1 peptide at 300 ug was injected subcutaneously with topical imiquimod. These receptors' antigens are unknown. Assay: immunoSEQ multiplex PCR; the TCRdb copy retains only in-frame clones and omits some. The sample lists some 59,000 clones; around 91% were seen once. This sample comprised PBMCs, obtained from a glioma patient whose treatment included an IDH1 peptide vaccine. Receptors were obtained from a man aged 35 to 55 with glioma.

This clone has a handful of counts. The chain recombines TRBV20-1 with TRBJ1-1; D unresolved. Deletions cut 3 bases from V and 5 bases from J, with 7 bases between. Germline CDR1 DFQATT, CDR2 SNEGSKA (reference sequence). The CDR3 covers 11 residues. As DNA, the CDR3 is TGCAGTGCTAGGCTGCTTACTGAAGCTTTCTTT. Translation: CSARLLTEAFF.

The chain employs TRBV25-1 and TRBJ2-1, with D possibly being TRBD1 (6 bases). Per germline, CDR1 MGHDK and CDR2 SYGVNS. V shed 8 bases and J shed 0 bases, with 11 bases lying between them. The CDR3 covers 14 residues. CDR3 in amino acids: CASQGLGSYNEQFF. In DNA form, the CDR3 reads TGTGCCAGCCAGGGGCTGGGCTCCTACAATGAGCAGTTCTTC.

The chain carries TRBV28 and TRBJ2-2; D unclear. CDR1 and CDR2 (germline): MDHEN, SYDVKM. Trimming took 2 bases from V and 0 from J, leaving 10 bases between them. The CDR3 has 16 amino acids. The CDR3 reads CASSLDLQANTGELFF. CDR3 nucleotide sequence: TGTGCCAGCAGTTTAGACCTGCAGGCGAACACCGGGGAGCTGTTTTTT.

The chain is built from TRBV11-3 and TRBJ1-1; D unresolved. Deletions cut 1 base from V and 4 bases from J, with 4 bases between. Germline lookup yields CDR1 SGHNT and CDR2 YENEEA. The CDR3 has 12 residues. The CDR3 DNA sequence: TGTGCCAGCAGCTTAGCGGGCACTGAAGCTTTCTTT. Amino acid sequence: CASSLAGTEAFF.

The chain has TRBV5-1 and TRBJ1-2, with 9 bases aligning to TRBD1. CDR1 SGHRS and CDR2 YFSETQ come from the germline V gene. The V and J ends lost 7 bases and 4 bases, in that order; junction bases with no gene match: 11. The CDR3 totals 15 residues. The chain's CDR3 is CASALITGGAYGYTF. The CDR3 DNA follows: TGCGCCAGCGCCCTCATAACAGGGGGCGCCTATGGCTACACCTTC.

CDR3 nucleotides: TGTGCCACCAGAGGAGGGACACGTAGCTCCTACGAGCAGTACTTC. It codes for CATRGGTRSSYEQYF. This rearrangement joins TRBV27 to TRBJ2-7; D may match TRBD1 or TRBD2 (6 bases each). The germline gives CDR1 MNHEY, CDR2 SMNVEV (reference sequence). The CDR3 has 15 amino acids. Trimming shortened V by 10 bases and J by 0 bases, and 19 bases separated the two germline ends.

The rearrangement uses TRBV7-6 and TRBJ2-1; 11 nucleotides align to TRBD2. In germline, CDR1 is SGHVS, CDR2 FNYEAQ. This CDR3 contains 15 residues. J was trimmed by 6 bases and V by 2 bases; bases with no gene match: 3. CDR3 nucleotide sequence: TGTGCCAGCAGCTTAACTAGCGGGGGATTCAATGAGCAGTTCTTC. Residues: CASSLTSGGFNEQFF. Full variable domain (remainder filled in from reference TRBV7-6 and TRBJ2-1): GAGVSQSPRYKVTKRGQDVALRCDPISGHVSLYWYRQALGQGPEFLTYFNYEAQQDKSGLPNDRFSAERPEGSISTLTIQRTEQRDSAMYRCASSLTSGGFNEQFFGPGTRLTVL.

The J gene is TRBJ1-1, the V gene TRBV29-1, with 9 bases fitting TRBD1. Germline V gene data show CDR1 as SQVTM and CDR2 as ANQGSEA. The CDR3 spans 16 residues. Unmatched junction bases numbered 9, after V lost 3 bases and J lost 1 base. CDR3 loop: CSVDVLGTGWNTEAFF. CDR3 nucleotides: TGCAGCGTTGACGTACTAGGGACAGGGTGGAACACTGAAGCTTTCTTT.

The CDR3 reads CASSFGTGVEKLFF. CDR3 in DNA: TGTGCCAGCAGCTTTGGGACAGGGGTAGAAAAACTGTTTTTT. This chain uses TRBV5-6 with TRBJ1-4; 10 bases match TRBD1. Germline CDR1 is SGHDT and CDR2 is YYEEEE. The trim removed 2 bases at V and 8 bases at J, leaving 3 bases unmatched. The CDR3 sequence is 14 residues long.

This clone was seen just once. The chain uses TRBV19 and TRBJ1-2; TRBD1 agrees at 7 bases. In germline, CDR1 is LNHDA, CDR2 SQIVND (reference sequence). The V and J ends lost 6 bases and 7 bases, in that order; junction bases with no gene match: 17. The CDR3 runs 16 residues. In DNA, the CDR3 is TGTGCCAGTAGGCGGGACAGTCCCCTCTCCTCAAGTGGCTACACCTTC. Protein product: CASRRDSPLSSSGYTF.

The V gene is TRBV27, the J gene TRBJ2-7; 9 nucleotides agree with TRBD2. The CDR3 runs 14 residues. Germline lookup yields CDR1 MNHEY and CDR2 SMNVEV (reference sequence). After removal of 2 bases from V and 7 bases from J, the junction contained 6 bases not matched to a gene. Here the CDR3 DNA reads TGTGCCAGCAGTTTAGGTCTAGCGGGACTGGAGCAGTACTTC. It yields the protein CASSLGLAGLEQYF.

This clone turned up a few times. J is TRBJ1-1 and V is TRBV7-8; D call uncertain. V lost 8 bases and J lost 1, with 17 bases in between. This CDR3 spans 15 amino acids. Germline V CDR1 and CDR2: SGHVS, FQNEAQ. As DNA, the CDR3 is TGTGCCAGCTGCCCGTCCCGCGGGAAGAACACTGAAGCTTTCTTT. Amino acid sequence: CASCPSRGKNTEAFF.

The CDR3 loop reads CSVEGGGEQYV. CDR3 nucleotides: TGCAGCGTTGAAGGGGGGGGTGAGCAGTACGTC. This chain joins TRBV29-1 and TRBJ2-7; the match to TRBD2 covers 7 bases. Unmatched junction bases numbered 1, after V lost 1 base and J lost 7 bases. The CDR3 extends over 11 amino acids. The V gene's germline CDR1 is SQVTM and CDR2 ANQGSEA.

This chain connects TRBV23-1 to TRBJ2-3; D perhaps matches TRBD2 (5 bases). TRBV23-1 falls under the ORF class, with uncertain function. This CDR3 is built from 16 residues. V lost 6 bases to trimming and J lost 5 bases, with 21 bases between them. CDR3 residues: CASSQLGQAGRDTQYF. In DNA, the CDR3 is TGCGCCAGCAGCCAACTCGGGCAGGCGGGCAGAGATACGCAGTATTTT.

This clone was picked up one time. The genes are TRBV11-1 and TRBJ1-1; D is ambiguous. Germline CDR1 SGHAT, CDR2 FQDESV (reference sequence). This CDR3 region has 13 residues. The V and J ends lost 3 bases and 1 base respectively, with 6 bases between them. CDR3 region: CASSFGTNTEAFF. The CDR3 DNA follows: TGTGCCAGCAGCTTTGGAACGAACACTGAAGCTTTCTTT.

The rearrangement joins TRBV5-4 to TRBJ1-1; 7 bases fit TRBD1. CDR3 length equals 14 residues. Unmatched junction bases numbered 4, after V lost 1 base and J lost 4 bases. The germline V gene has CDR1 SGHNT and CDR2 YYREEE (reference sequence). CDR3 coding DNA: TGTGCCAGCAGCTTGAGACAGGGTGGCACTGAAGCTTTCTTT. Translated: CASSLRQGGTEAFF. Full variable domain (rest looked up from reference TRBV5-4 and TRBJ1-1): ETGVTQSPTHLIKTRGQQVTLRCSSQSGHNTVSWYQQALGQGPQFIFQYYREEENGRGNFPPRFSGLQFPNYSSELNVNALELDDSALYLCASSLRQGGTEAFFGQGTRLTVV.

The chain employs TRBV7-2 and TRBJ2-1, with 9 bases matching TRBD2. Germline trimming cut 5 bases from V and 4 bases from J; bases unmatched to any gene: 18. CDR3 size: 19 residues. Germline assignment: CDR1 SGHTA and CDR2 FQGNSA. Here the CDR3 reads CASSHPKKSGTSRYNEQFF. The CDR3 DNA sequence: TGTGCCAGCAGCCATCCAAAAAAATCCGGGACTAGCAGATACAATGAGCAGTTCTTC.

The chain recombines TRBV29-1 with TRBJ1-3; D is unresolved. The CDR3 totals 13 residues. Germline V gene data show CDR1 as SQVTM and CDR2 as ANQGSEA. Trimming took off 3 bases at V and 2 bases at J, with 8 bases between the two ends. The CDR3: CSVEVATGNTIYF. The CDR3 coding sequence is TGCAGCGTTGAGGTGGCGACTGGAAACACCATATATTTT.

The chain joins TRBV4-1 to TRBJ1-2; 8 nucleotides agree with TRBD1. The CDR3 covers 15 residues. The junction had 11 bases not matched to a gene; V was cut back by 6 bases and J by 5 bases. Germline V lookup: CDR1 MGHRA, CDR2 YSYEKL. CDR3 residues: CASRPDREGRYGYTF. For the CDR3, the DNA is TGCGCCAGCAGACCGGACAGGGAGGGACGATATGGCTACACCTTC.

The V call is TRBV13, the J call TRBJ2-3; the match to TRBD2 covers 12 bases. The CDR3 length is 15 residues. V trimming: 6 bases; J trimming: 6 bases; junction bases outside the gene matches: 7. The germline gives CDR1 PRHDT, CDR2 FYEKMQ (reference sequence). DNA for the CDR3: TGTGCCAGCAGTCCCCTAGCGGGGGGGCGGGATACGCAGTATTTT. It translates to CASSPLAGGRDTQYF.